This T cell receptor (beta chain) was retrieved from a study of blood T cell repertoires in COVID-19 (dated by TCRdb to 2018 to 2020). Context from the whole study: Collaborator samples came from the United States, Italy and Spain and covered acute and convalescent phases of COVID-19. The prospective study material was composed of cDNA or gDNA derived from T cells, B-cell-depleted T cells, or PBMCs. The dataset comprised deeply sampled blood TCRbeta repertoires from subjects exposed to, actively infected with, or recovered from COVID-19. The repertoires were made available in a free public database intended to serve as a resource for research on the immune response to SARS-CoV-2. The samples were drawn from the first 160 participants of the ongoing ImmuneRACE study and from 1,254 subjects provided by 6 global collaborators. A de-identified subject ID, COVID-19 status, age in years and sex were almost always included in the sample metadata. HLA class I and class II types, where available, came from metadata supplied by the sample provider rather than from assay-based typing.

Whole blood was collected in K2EDTA tubes by collaborating institutions according to the institutions' own protocols. Collaborator samples were shipped for TCRbeta analysis as frozen whole blood, isolated PBMCs, or DNA extracted from either sample type. Results the study describes overall, beyond this receptor: The amount of clinical and demographic metadata varied by source and participant and was provided uncurated.

Cut back by 1 base and 5 bases, the V and J ends lie 17 bases apart. From the cysteine through the phenylalanine, the CDR3 covers 17 amino acids. Only the CDR3 DNA is retained, 51 bases long and in frame from the first base. Via the germline V gene, CDR1 is MGHRA and CDR2 YSYEKL. For this clone: Its target antigen remains unknown. There are no base qualities to consult, and no much larger clone falls within one base.

The immunoSEQ Assay, a bias-controlled multiplex PCR, was used to amplify TCRbeta CDR3 regions from genomic DNA. As for how the authors treated the data: The number of nucleated cells in each sample was estimated by amplification of reference gene primers within the assay. To quantify the absolute abundance of each unique TCRbeta CDR3 rearrangement, sequence reads were collapsed and filtered. For each sample, productive Simpson clonality was calculated by taking the square root of Simpson's diversity index across productive rearrangements. TCRdb stores this immuneACCESS table with in-frame sequences only. Part of the clones is absent; in the studies checked, under half of the shortfall reflects unresolved V genes, and no reason is known for the rest. The DNA was the basis for D and trimming; V, J and clone size are from that table. Across this sample there are some 230,000 clones, with roughly 84% seen only once. The ten largest clones represent around 0.96% of the sample.

The sequenced sample consisted of peripheral blood. The rearrangement combines TRBV4-1 with TRBJ1-4, and TRBD1 may be the D gene, going by 5 matching bases. This clonotype was sampled from a man aged 35 to 55 with acute or convalescent COVID-19. The bases read TGCGCCAGCAGCCAAGTTTTCCCCACCGGGGGAAATGAAAAACTGTTTTTT. Its translation is CASSQVFPTGGNEKLFF.